Listed below are T cell receptor beta chains from one sample, sequenced in a study of patients and donors after allogeneic stem cell transplantation. TCRdb ran MiXCR on the RT-PCR reads and lists one entry per CDR3 protein. The data contain about a million distinct CDR3 sequences, roughly 18% of them seen just once; the ten biggest clones take up around 6%. Material: blood, either unsorted or a sorted T cell fraction (not recorded which). The receptors were sampled from a human donor who was either an allogeneic HSCT recipient or a stem cell or donor lymphocyte infusion donor (not recorded which). It is not recorded whose cells these are; they may come from a transplant donor. CDR3s include the opening cysteine and the closing phenylalanine or tryptophan. The order of the fields is D gene, V gene, J gene, clone size, CDR3 length, CDR3 DNA, CDR3 protein. A D gene is named only where the DNA matches it firmly. Part of the rows lack a size; the others show once, few, many or a class for expanded clones.

D: TRBD1
V: TRBV12-3/TRBV12-4
J: TRBJ1-6
size: -
length: 16
DNA: TGTGCCATCAATAAACAGGGGAGCTCCTATAATTCACCCCTCCACTTT
CDR3: CAINKQGSSYNSPLHF

D: TRBD2
V: TRBV5-1
J: TRBJ2-5
size: few
length: 14
DNA: TGCGCCAGCAGCTTCGAGCGGGGTTCAGAGACCCAGTACTTC
CDR3: CASSFERGSETQYF

D: TRBD1
V: TRBV7-2
J: TRBJ1-2
size: few
length: 12
DNA: TGTGCCAGCAGCACGACAGGGGCCGGCTACACCTTC
CDR3: CASSTTGAGYTF

D: -
V: TRBV4-2
J: TRBJ1-1
size: -
length: 14
DNA: TGTGCCAGCAGCCAAGAGGTGGGGAACACTGAAGCTTTCTTT
CDR3: CASSQEVGNTEAFF

D: -
V: TRBV29-1
J: TRBJ2-3
size: few
length: 12
DNA: TGCAGCGTTGGGTTCAGCACAGATACGCAGTATTTT
CDR3: CSVGFSTDTQYF

D: -
V: TRBV27
J: TRBJ1-4
size: -
length: 12
DNA: TGTGCCAGCAGGGGGGTTGAAAGAAAACTGTTTTTT
CDR3: CASRGVERKLFF

D: TRBD1
V: TRBV12-3/TRBV12-4
J: TRBJ1-6
size: few
length: 13
DNA: TGTGCCAGCAGCTCCCTCGACAGGGTGGCCCTCCACTTT
CDR3: CASSSLDRVALHF

D: -
V: TRBV9
J: TRBJ2-7
size: -
length: 16
DNA: TGTGCCAGCAGCGTGGGGGCCGCGGGTGAGGCCTACGAGCAGTACTTC
CDR3: CASSVGAAGEAYEQYF

D: -
V: TRBV11-2
J: TRBJ1-2
size: -
length: 13
DNA: TGTGCCAGCAGCGTAGACACCTACTATGGCTACACCTTC
CDR3: CASSVDTYYGYTF

D: TRBD1
V: TRBV7-7
J: TRBJ2-7
size: few
length: 16
DNA: TGTGCCAGCAGCCGCGGACCGGGACAGGGGGCCAACGAGCAGTACTTC
CDR3: CASSRGPGQGANEQYF

D: -
V: TRBV21-1
J: TRBJ2-1
size: few
length: 15
DNA: TGTGCCAGCACTACCGGGACTTTTCCCTACAATGAGCAGTTCTTC
CDR3: CASTTGTFPYNEQFF